Below, one TCR beta chain is given with its context. The data were obtained in a study of blood T cell repertoires in COVID-19. At the level of the study: Sites in the United States, Italy and Spain provided acute and convalescent COVID-19 samples. Sample material is recorded as cDNA or gDNA derived from T cells, B-cell-depleted T cells, or PBMCs.

The CDR3 runs to 12 residues. Trimming took off 4 bases at V and 7 bases at J, with 10 bases between the two ends. Germline-derived CDR1 and CDR2 are LGHDT and YNNKEL (reference sequence). Authors' processing steps: Cell counts per sample came from amplifying reference gene primers. Clones were sequenced by immunoSEQ multiplex PCR, and TCRdb holds only the in-frame ones, with some missing. From that table come the V and J calls and clone size; the DNA was used to work out D and trimming. The data show about 300,000 clones, 70% to 90% seen once. This receptor was obtained from a man between 65 and 85 years old with acute or convalescent COVID-19. Material: peripheral blood. V and J are TRBV3-1 (or the pseudogene TRBV3-2) and TRBJ2-5; unclear D gene. The CDR3 spells CASSLGTGTQYF. The CDR3 nucleotides read TGTGCCAGCAGCCTCGGTACGGGGACCCAGTACTTC.